These 4 T cell receptor beta chains originate from one sample sequenced in a study of immune evolution from preneoplasia to lung adenocarcinoma. Using immunoSEQ multiplex PCR, the repertoire was profiled, and TCRdb retains in-frame clones only, with some absent. The sample contains around 8,000 clones, about 76% of which appear only once. Sequences were obtained from FFPE invasive lung adenocarcinoma tissue. All receptors come from a person aged 45 to 60 with lung adenocarcinoma.

V usage is TRBV7-3 and J usage is TRBJ2-5; D remains unclear. CDR1 SGHTA and CDR2 FQGTGA come from the germline V gene. Deletions cut 1 base from V and 5 bases from J, with 14 bases between. The CDR3 contains 15 residues. The CDR3 DNA is TGTGCCAGCAGCTTAAACCCAGGAACCCCGGAGACCCAGTACTTC. It yields the protein CASSLNPGTPETQYF.

Note on this clone: The junction differs from germline at one of its ends, possibly a read error. This chain joins TRBV4-1 and TRBJ2-3, with 7 bases lining up with TRBD1. The CDR3 runs to 15 residues. The germline V gene encodes CDR1 MGHRA and CDR2 YSYEKL. The DNA for the CDR3 is TGCGCCAGTAGCCTCGGACAGGTCACCACAGATACGCAGTATTTT. It codes for CASSLGQVTTDTQYF.

The V gene is TRBV15, the J gene TRBJ2-6; D is uncertain. The CDR3 consists of 16 residues. Trimming removed 1 base at V and 0 bases at J, with 7 bases between. Germline-derived CDR1 and CDR2 are LNHNV and YYDKDF (reference sequence). This CDR3 reads CATSRGTVSGANVLTF. As DNA, the CDR3 is TGTGCCACCAGCAGAGGTACGGTCTCTGGGGCCAACGTCCTGACTTTC.

V gene TRBV5-1 combines with J gene TRBJ1-5; TRBD1 might be the D (5 bases). The V end was cut by 0 bases, the J end by 4 bases, with 14 bases between. There are 16 residues in the CDR3. Looked up from germline, CDR1 is SGHRS and CDR2 is YFSETQ. CDR3 sequence: CASSLEGQGENQPQHF. In nucleotides, the CDR3 is TGCGCCAGCAGCTTGGAGGGGCAGGGAGAGAATCAGCCCCAGCATTTT.